Presented here are 15 T cell receptor beta chains from one specimen sequenced in a study of shared clonotypes between healthy human individuals (dated by TCRdb to 2018 to 2020). The library was generated by the immunoSEQ multiplex PCR assay. TCRdb provides this immuneACCESS table in a form limited to in-frame rearrangements. Some clones are lacking; in checked studies, under half of them reflect an unresolved V gene, and why the rest are absent is not known. The sample includes roughly 2.5 million clones, with around nine tenths observed a single time. The biggest ten clones account for around 0.14% of the sample. Source material: naive CD4+ T cells sorted from blood. In the paper's terms, the cell subset or site label means: CD45RA+ positively selected. Receptors originate from a man between 18 and 35 years old in good health.

This clone was picked up a small number of times. The chain uses TRBV6-5 and TRBJ2-5, with 7 bases that match TRBD1. Germline assignment: CDR1 MNHEY and CDR2 SVGAGI. Germline trimming cut 8 bases from V and 2 bases from J; bases unmatched to any gene: 5. The CDR3 covers 13 residues. CDR3 region: CASWDRNQETQYF. In nucleotides, the CDR3 is TGTGCCAGCTGGGACAGAAATCAAGAGACCCAGTACTTC.

J is TRBJ2-3 and V is TRBV6-5; D is uncertain. There are 14 residues in the CDR3. Germline loops: CDR1 MNHEY, CDR2 SVGAGI. V lost 6 bases, J lost 0 bases, and 10 bases lay in between. CDR3 protein: CASSDLTSTDTQYF. Here the CDR3 DNA reads TGTGCCAGCAGCGACTTAACTAGCACAGATACGCAGTATTTT.

The chain employs TRBV28 and TRBJ1-1; maybe TRBD1 (6 bases). Germline V gene data show CDR1 as MDHEN and CDR2 as SYDVKM. The ends were cut back, 2 bases at V and 0 bases at J, with 13 bases in the middle. CDR3 length: 16 amino acids. The chain's CDR3 is CASSLDRWGMNTEAFF. Here the CDR3 DNA reads TGTGCCAGCAGTTTAGACAGGTGGGGTATGAACACTGAAGCTTTCTTT.

The chain uses TRBV5-1 and TRBJ1-5, with D possibly matching TRBD1 (6 bases). The germline CDR1 and CDR2 sequences are SGHRS and YFSETQ. Deletions cut 3 bases from V and 4 bases from J, with 14 bases between. There are 15 residues in the CDR3. CDR3 bases: TGCGCCAGCAGCTGGAAGGGGGGAGAAAATCAGCCCCAGCATTTT. Its protein product is CASSWKGGENQPQHF.

This clone came up once. This chain connects TRBV2 to TRBJ2-3; 11 nucleotides agree with TRBD1. In germline, CDR1 is SNHLY, CDR2 FYNNEI. The CDR3 length is 16 residues. Trimming at V came to 9 bases and at J to 4 bases, leaving 12 bases not matched to a gene. The CDR3 sequence is CASSDGRTGGADTQYF. Written as DNA, the CDR3 is TGTGCCAGTTCTGACGGGCGGACAGGGGGCGCAGATACGCAGTATTTT.

The chain employs TRBV5-6 and TRBJ2-7; D not resolved. Between the trimmed V and J ends, which lost 4 bases and 6 bases, there was a span of 17 bases. This CDR3 has 14 amino acids. The germline CDR1 and CDR2 sequences are SGHDT and YYEEEE. The CDR3 sequence is CASSRPGPQLEQYF. The CDR3 nucleotides read TGTGCCAGCAGCAGACCCGGACCGCAGCTCGAGCAGTACTTC. Based on the CDR3 plus reference TRBV5-6 and TRBJ2-7, the full variable domain is DAGVTQSPTHLIKTRGQQVTLRCSPKSGHDTVSWYQQALGQGPQFIFQYYEEEERQRGNFPDRFSGHQFPNYSSELNVNALLLGDSALYLCASSRPGPQLEQYFGPGTRLTVT.

V and J are TRBV19 and TRBJ1-2; perhaps TRBD1 as D (6 bases). Trimming shortened V by 0 bases and J by 4 bases, and 15 bases separated the two germline ends. The germline V gene has CDR1 LNHDA and CDR2 SQIVND (reference sequence). The CDR3 contains 16 residues. In nucleotides, the CDR3 is TGTGCCAGTAGTATAGACAGGGGCGCCGCAGGCTATGGCTACACCTTC. This sequence encodes CASSIDRGAAGYGYTF.

This clone was observed a single time. This chain links TRBV5-1 with TRBJ1-5; D unclear. Germline V gene data show CDR1 as SGHRS and CDR2 as YFSETQ. The CDR3 contains 15 residues. Trimming took 0 bases from V and 2 from J, leaving 9 bases between them. The CDR3 coding sequence is TGCGCCAGCAGCTTGGATCCCAGCCGCAATCAGCCCCAGCATTTT. It encodes CASSLDPSRNQPQHF. The whole variable domain, remainder taken from reference TRBV5-1 and TRBJ1-5, is KAGVTQTPRYLIKTRGQQVTLSCSPISGHRSVSWYQQTPGQGLQFLFEYFSETQRNKGNFPGRFSGRQFSNSRSEMNVSTLELGDSALYLCASSLDPSRNQPQHFGDGTRLSIL.

The V and J genes are TRBV30 and TRBJ1-2; D is perhaps TRBD1 (6 bases). Trimming left V 2 bases short and J 5 bases short, with 12 bases between. This CDR3 is 13 amino acids long. CDR1 and CDR2 from the germline V gene are GTSNPN and SVGIG (reference sequence). CDR3 sequence reads: CAWSLQGGYGYTF. The CDR3 DNA reads as TGTGCCTGGAGTCTACAGGGCGGGTATGGCTACACCTTC.

Note on this clone: Other nucleotide sequences in the sample specify the same CDR3. The chain employs TRBV6-1 and TRBJ1-3; D not certain. CDR1 MNHNS and CDR2 SASEGT come from the germline V gene. The length of the CDR3 is 13 residues. V lost 0 bases and J lost 4, with 4 bases in between. CDR3 DNA: TGTGCCAGCAGTGAAGCGGCAGGAAACACCATATATTTT. Its translation: CASSEAAGNTIYF.

The chain recombines TRBV23-1 with TRBJ2-1, with D perhaps matching TRBD1 or TRBD2 (5 bases each). TRBV23-1 is known as an ORF, though its function is uncertain. This CDR3 spans 14 amino acids. Between the trimmed V and J ends, which lost 0 bases and 10 bases, there was a span of 13 bases. CDR3 region: CASSQSRGPREQFF. The CDR3 DNA sequence: TGCGCCAGCAGTCAATCGAGGGGCCCTCGGGAGCAGTTCTTC.

The V call is TRBV19, the J call TRBJ2-3; 14 bases map to TRBD2. Per germline, CDR1 LNHDA and CDR2 SQIVND (reference sequence). The trim removed 5 bases at V and 0 bases at J, leaving 7 bases unmatched. This CDR3 is built from 18 residues. Written as DNA, the CDR3 is TGTGCCAGTAGTCCGGGACTAGCGGGGGCCTCTAGCACAGATACGCAGTATTTT. Its translation is CASSPGLAGASSTDTQYF.

The chain uses TRBV7-9 and TRBJ2-2; D is unresolved. The CDR3 length is 15 residues. The V and J ends lost 3 bases and 4 bases respectively, with 12 bases between them. The germline V gene has CDR1 SEHNR and CDR2 FQNEAQ (reference sequence). The DNA for the CDR3 is TGTGCCAGCAGCTTTGGTGATACCTCCACCGGGGAGCTGTTTTTT. Amino acids: CASSFGDTSTGELFF.

The chain's CDR3 is CASSLGTGIDTQYF. DNA for the CDR3: TGCGCCAGCAGCTTGGGGACAGGGATAGATACGCAGTATTTT. V gene TRBV5-1 combines with J gene TRBJ2-3, with 8 bases matching TRBD1. V was clipped by 0 bases and J by 5 bases; unmatched bases: 2. This CDR3 is built from 14 residues. Germline CDR1 and CDR2: SGHRS and YFSETQ.

CDR3: CASTVPLTGCDGYTF. The CDR3 nucleotides are TGTGCCAGCACAGTCCCCCTGACAGGGTGCGATGGCTACACCTTC. J is TRBJ1-2 and V is TRBV6-8; 7 bases line up with TRBD1. This CDR3 has 15 residues. Germline assignment: CDR1 MNHGY and CDR2 SAAAGT. V was pared by 7 bases and J by 6 bases, with 14 bases of the junction left unmatched.